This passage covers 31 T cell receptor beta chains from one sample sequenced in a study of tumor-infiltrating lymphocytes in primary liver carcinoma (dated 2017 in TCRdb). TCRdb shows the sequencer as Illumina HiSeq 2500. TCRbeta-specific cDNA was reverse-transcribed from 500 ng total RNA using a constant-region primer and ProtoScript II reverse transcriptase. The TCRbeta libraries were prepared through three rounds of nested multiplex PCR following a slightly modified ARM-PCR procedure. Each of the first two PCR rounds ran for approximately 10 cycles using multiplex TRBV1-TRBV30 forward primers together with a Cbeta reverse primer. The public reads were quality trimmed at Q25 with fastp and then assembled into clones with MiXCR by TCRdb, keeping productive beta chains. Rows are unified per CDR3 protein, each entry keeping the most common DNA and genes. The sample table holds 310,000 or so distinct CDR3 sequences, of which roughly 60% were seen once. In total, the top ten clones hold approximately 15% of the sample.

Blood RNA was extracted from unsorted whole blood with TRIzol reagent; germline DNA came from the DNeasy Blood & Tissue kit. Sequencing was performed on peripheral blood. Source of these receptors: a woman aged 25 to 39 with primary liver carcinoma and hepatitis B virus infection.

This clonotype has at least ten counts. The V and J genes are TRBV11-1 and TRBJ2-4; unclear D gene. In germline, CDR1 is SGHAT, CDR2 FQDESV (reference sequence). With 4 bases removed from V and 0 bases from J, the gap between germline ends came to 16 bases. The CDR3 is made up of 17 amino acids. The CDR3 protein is CASSSALGLLAKNIQYF. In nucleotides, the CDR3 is TGTGCCAGCAGCTCCGCCCTAGGGCTCCTAGCCAAAAACATTCAGTACTTC.

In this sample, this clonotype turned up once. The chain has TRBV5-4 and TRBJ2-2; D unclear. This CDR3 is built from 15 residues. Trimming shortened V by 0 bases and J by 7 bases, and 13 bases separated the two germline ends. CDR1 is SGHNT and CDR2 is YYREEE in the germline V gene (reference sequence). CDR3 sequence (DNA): TGTGCCAGCAGCTTGGTTTCAGGAAGGAACGGGGAGCTGTTTTTT. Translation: CASSLVSGRNGELFF.

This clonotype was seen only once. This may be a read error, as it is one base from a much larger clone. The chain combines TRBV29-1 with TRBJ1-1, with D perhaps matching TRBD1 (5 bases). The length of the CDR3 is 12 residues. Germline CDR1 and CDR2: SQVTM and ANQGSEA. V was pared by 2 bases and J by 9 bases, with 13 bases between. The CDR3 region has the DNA TGCAGCGTTGAATGGGGGGGGAGTAAAGCTTTCTTT. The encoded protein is CSVEWGGSKAFF.

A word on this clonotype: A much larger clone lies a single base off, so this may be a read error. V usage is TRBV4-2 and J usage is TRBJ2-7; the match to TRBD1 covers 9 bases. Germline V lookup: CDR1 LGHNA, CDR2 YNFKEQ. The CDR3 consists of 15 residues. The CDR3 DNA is TGTGCCACCAGCGTCCGGGACAGGGAATCCTACGAGCAGTACTTC. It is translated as CATSVRDRESYEQYF.

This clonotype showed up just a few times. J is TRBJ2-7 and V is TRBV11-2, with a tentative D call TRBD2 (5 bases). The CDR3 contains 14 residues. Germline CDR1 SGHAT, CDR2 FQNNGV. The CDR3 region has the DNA TGTACCGGCAGCTCGGCCGGTCGGGGCTACGAGCAGTACTTC. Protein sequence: CTGSSAGRGYEQYF.

CDR3 DNA sequence: TGTGCCAGGAACTTAGACGGGAATGGAAACACCATATATTTT. Its translation is CARNLDGNGNTIYF. This chain connects TRBV11-3 to TRBJ1-3; D unclear. The germline V and J ends were trimmed by 9 bases and 3 bases, with 15 bases remaining between them. CDR3 length: 14 amino acids. Per germline, CDR1 SGHNT and CDR2 YENEEA.

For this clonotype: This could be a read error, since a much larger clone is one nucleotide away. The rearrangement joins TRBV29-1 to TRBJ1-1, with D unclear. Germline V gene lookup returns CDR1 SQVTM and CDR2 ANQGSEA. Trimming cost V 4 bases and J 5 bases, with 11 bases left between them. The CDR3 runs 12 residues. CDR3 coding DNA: TGCAGCGTTGGACACTCGAAGACTGAAGCTTTCTTT. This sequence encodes CSVGHSKTEAFF.

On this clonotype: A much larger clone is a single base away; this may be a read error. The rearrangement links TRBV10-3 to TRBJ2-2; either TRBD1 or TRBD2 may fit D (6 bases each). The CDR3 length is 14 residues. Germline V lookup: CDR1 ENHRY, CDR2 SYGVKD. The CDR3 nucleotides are TGTGCCATCAGTGACGGGGGCGACACCGGGGAGCTGCTTTTT. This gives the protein CAISDGGDTGELLF.

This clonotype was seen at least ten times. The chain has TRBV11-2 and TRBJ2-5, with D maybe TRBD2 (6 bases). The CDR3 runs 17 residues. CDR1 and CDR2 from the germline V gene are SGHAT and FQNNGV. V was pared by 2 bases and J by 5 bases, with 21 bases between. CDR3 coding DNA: TGTGCCAGCAGCTTATTCCCCCTGCTAGCGAGTGTGGAGACCCAGTACTTC. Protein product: CASSLFPLLASVETQYF.

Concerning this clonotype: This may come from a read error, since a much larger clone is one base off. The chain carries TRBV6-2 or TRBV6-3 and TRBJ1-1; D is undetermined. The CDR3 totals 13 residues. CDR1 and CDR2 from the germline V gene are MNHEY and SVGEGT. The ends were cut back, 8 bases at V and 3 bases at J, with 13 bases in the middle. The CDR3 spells CASSPAKDTEAFF. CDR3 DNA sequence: TGTGCCAGCTCACCCGCCAAGGACACTGAAGCTTTCTTT.

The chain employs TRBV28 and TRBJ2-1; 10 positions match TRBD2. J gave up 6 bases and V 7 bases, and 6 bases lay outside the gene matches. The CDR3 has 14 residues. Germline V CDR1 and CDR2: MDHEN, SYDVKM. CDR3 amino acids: CASTRGLASNEQFF. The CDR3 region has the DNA TGTGCCAGCACCCGGGGACTAGCGTCCAATGAGCAGTTCTTC.

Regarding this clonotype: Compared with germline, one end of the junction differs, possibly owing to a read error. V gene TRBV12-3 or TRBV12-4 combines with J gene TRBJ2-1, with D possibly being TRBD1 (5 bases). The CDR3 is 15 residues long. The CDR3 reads CDSSFSPRGSNEQFF. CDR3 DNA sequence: TGTGACAGCAGTTTCTCTCCTAGGGGATCGAATGAGCAATTCTTC.

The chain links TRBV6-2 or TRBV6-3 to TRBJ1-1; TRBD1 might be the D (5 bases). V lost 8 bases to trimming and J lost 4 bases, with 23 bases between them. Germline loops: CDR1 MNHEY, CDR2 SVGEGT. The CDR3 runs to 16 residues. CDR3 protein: CASGRGAAHPGTEAFF. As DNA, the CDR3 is TGTGCCAGCGGCAGAGGGGCGGCTCACCCGGGCACTGAAGCTTTCTTT.

This CDR3 is CASSITGTSGYNEQFF. DNA of the CDR3: TGTGCCAGCAGTATCACCGGGACTAGCGGATACAATGAGCAGTTCTTC. V is TRBV28 and J is TRBJ2-1; 11 bases map to TRBD2. The germline V gene encodes CDR1 MDHEN and CDR2 SYDVKM. This CDR3 has 16 residues. V trimming: 5 bases; J trimming: 4 bases; junction bases outside the gene matches: 7.

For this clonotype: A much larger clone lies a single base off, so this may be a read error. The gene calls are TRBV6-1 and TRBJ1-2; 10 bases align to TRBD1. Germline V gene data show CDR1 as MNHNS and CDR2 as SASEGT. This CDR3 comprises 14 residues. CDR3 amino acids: CVSSTDRGIHGYTF. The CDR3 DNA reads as TGTGTCAGCAGCACGGACAGGGGGATTCATGGCTACACCTTC.

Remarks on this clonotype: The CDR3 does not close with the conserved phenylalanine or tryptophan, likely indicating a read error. The CDR3 loop is CASSLVGFVCEQYL. CDR3 DNA sequence: TGTGCCAGCAGCTTAGTGGGGTTTGTCTGCGAGCAGTACCTC. The chain employs TRBV11-2 and TRBJ2-7; no reliable D call. The CDR3 runs 14 residues. Germline-derived CDR1 and CDR2 are SGHAT and FQNNGV. V was clipped by 1 base and J by 6 bases, with 13 bases between them.

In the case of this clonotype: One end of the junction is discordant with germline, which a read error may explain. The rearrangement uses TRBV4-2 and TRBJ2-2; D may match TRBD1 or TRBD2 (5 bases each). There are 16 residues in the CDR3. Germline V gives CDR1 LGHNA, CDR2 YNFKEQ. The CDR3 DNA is TGTGTCAGCAGCCGGCACCGGGACCAGAACACCGGGGAGCTGTTTTTT. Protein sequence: CVSSRHRDQNTGELFF.

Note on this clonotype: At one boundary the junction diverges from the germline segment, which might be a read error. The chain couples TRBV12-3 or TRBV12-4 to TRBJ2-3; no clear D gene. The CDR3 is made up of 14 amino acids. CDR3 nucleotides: TGTGCCAGCAGATTTGGCCGTAGCACAGATACGCGGTATTTT. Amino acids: CASRFGRSTDTRYF.

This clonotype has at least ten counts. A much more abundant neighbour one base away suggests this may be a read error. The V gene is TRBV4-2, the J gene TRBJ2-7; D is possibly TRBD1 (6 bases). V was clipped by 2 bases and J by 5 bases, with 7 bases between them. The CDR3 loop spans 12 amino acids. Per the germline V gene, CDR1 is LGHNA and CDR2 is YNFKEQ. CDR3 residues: CASSQPGDEQYF. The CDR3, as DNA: TGTGCCAGCAGCCAACCAGGGGACGAGCAGTACTTC.

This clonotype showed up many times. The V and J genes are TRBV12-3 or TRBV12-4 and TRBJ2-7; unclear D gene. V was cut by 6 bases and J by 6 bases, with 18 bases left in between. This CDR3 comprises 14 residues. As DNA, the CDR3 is TGTGCCAGCAGCCCTTTAGGCCCGGTCAGCGAGCAGTACTTC. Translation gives CASSPLGPVSEQYF.

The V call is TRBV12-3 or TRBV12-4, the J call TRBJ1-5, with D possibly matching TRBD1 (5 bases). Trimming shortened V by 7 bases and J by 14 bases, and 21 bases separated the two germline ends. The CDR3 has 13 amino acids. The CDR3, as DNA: TGTGCCAGCAAGGAGACAGAGGGCCTCCCGGAGCATTTT. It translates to CASKETEGLPEHF.

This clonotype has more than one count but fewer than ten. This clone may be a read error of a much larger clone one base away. CDR3 residues: CASSLEFPGLTGVRGQYF. CDR3 coding DNA: TGTGCCAGCAGCTTAGAATTCCCCGGACTAACGGGAGTTCGGGGGCAGTACTTC. V gene TRBV11-2 combines with J gene TRBJ2-7, with TRBD2 as a possible D gene (6 bases). The CDR3 runs to 18 residues. Trimming cost V 0 bases and J 9 bases, with 27 bases left between them. Germline V gives CDR1 SGHAT, CDR2 FQNNGV.

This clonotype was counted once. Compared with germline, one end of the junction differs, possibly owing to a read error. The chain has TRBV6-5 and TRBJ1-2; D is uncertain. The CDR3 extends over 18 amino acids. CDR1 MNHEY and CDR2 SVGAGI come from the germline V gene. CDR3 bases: TGTGCCAGCAGTTACTCGGTGTCGAGATGGACCGCCTCGGGCGGCTACATCTTC. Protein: CASSYSVSRWTASGGYIF.

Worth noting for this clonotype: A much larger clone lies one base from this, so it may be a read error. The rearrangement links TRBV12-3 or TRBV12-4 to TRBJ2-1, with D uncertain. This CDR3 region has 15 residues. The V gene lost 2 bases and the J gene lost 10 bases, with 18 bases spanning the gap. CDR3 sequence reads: CASSLLSLPAYEQFF. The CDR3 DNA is TGTGCCAGCAGTTTACTCTCTTTACCCGCCTACGAGCAGTTCTTC.

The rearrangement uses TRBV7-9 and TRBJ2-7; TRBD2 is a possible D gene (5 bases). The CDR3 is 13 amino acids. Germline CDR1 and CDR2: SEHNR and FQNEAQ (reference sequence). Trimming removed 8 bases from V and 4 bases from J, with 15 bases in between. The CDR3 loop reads CASLRSGEYEQYF. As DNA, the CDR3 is TGTGCCAGCCTCCGGAGCGGCGAGTACGAGCAGTACTTC.

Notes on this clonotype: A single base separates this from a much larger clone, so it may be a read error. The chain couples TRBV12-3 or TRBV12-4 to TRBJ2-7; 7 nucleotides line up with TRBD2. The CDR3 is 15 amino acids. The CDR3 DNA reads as TGTGCCACCAGTCCCACGGGGACTAACTCCTACGAGCAGTACTTC. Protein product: CATSPTGTNSYEQYF.

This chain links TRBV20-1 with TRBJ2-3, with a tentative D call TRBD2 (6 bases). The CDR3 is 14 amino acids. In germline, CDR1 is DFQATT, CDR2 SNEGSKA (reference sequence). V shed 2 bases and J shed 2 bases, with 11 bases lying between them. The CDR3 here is CSARKAGITDTQYF. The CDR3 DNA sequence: TGCAGTGCTAGAAAGGCGGGGATCACAGATACGCAGTATTTT.

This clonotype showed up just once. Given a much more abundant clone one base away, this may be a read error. CDR3 DNA: TGTGCCAGCAGTTCGTCGGACTGCGCGGCCGGGGAGCTGTTTTTT. Protein: CASSSSDCAAGELFF. The chain combines TRBV12-3 or TRBV12-4 with TRBJ2-2, with D maybe TRBD2 (5 bases). This CDR3 region has 15 residues. With 4 bases removed from V and 6 bases from J, the gap between germline ends came to 15 bases.

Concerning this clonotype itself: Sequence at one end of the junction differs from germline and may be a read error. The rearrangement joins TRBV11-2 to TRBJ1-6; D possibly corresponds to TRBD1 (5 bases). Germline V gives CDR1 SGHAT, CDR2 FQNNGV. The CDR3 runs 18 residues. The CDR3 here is CASCLVGDRDGPYSPLHF. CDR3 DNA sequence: TGTGCCAGCTGCTTAGTGGGGGACCGGGACGGCCCTTACTCACCCCTCCACTTT.

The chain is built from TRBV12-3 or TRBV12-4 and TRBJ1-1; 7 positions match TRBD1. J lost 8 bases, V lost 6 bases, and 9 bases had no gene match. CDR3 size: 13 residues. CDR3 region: CASSRGMKAEAFF. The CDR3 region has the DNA TGTGCCAGCAGCAGGGGGATGAAGGCAGAAGCTTTCTTT.

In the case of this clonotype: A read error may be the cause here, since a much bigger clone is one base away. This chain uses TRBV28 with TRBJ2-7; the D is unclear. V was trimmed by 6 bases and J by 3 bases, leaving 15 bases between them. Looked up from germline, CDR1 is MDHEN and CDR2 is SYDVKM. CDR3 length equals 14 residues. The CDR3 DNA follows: TGTGCCAGCAGCCTCCGCGTGACCCTCTACGAGCAGTACTTC. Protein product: CASSLRVTLYEQYF.